The 18 T cell receptor beta chains in this list originate from one sample, sequenced in a study of T cell responses to AZD1222 COVID-19 vaccine (dated by TCRdb to the early 2020s). Library prep was done by the immunoSEQ multiplex PCR assay. TCRdb retrieved this table from immuneACCESS and kept in-frame rearrangements only. Not all clones are present; in checked studies, unresolved V genes account for under half, and no reason is known for the remainder. The sample yields around 100,000 clones; roughly 85% were counted once. The ten largest clones capture 2% to 3% of the sample. The time point label corresponds to: about 28 days (+/-7) after the second vaccine dose. The sequences come from peripheral blood, collected 28 days after the second AZD1222 dose. Receptors were obtained from an adult who received the AZD1222 COVID-19 vaccine.

This clone appeared a single time. V is TRBV27 and J is TRBJ1-2; 10 nucleotides match TRBD1. The CDR3 has 20 amino acids. V dropped 4 bases and J dropped 0; count of bases not matched to a gene: 17. CDR1 is MNHEY, CDR2 SMNVEV, per germline (reference sequence). CDR3: CASSSVRDRGPRGTNYGYTF. The DNA for the CDR3 is TGTGCCAGCAGTTCGGTCCGGGACAGGGGCCCTCGAGGAACTAACTATGGCTACACCTTC.

This chain links TRBV5-1 with TRBJ2-1; no reliable D call. The CDR3 runs to 16 residues. Germline assignment: CDR1 SGHRS and CDR2 YFSETQ. Trimming left V 0 bases short and J 4 bases short, with 14 bases between. In nucleotides, the CDR3 is TGCGCCAGCAGCTTGGCGGCGGAACGCTATTACAATGAGCAGTTCTTC. Its protein is CASSLAAERYYNEQFF.

The chain links TRBV27 to TRBJ2-1, with D unclear. The CDR3 length is 14 residues. Between the trimmed V and J ends, which lost 4 bases and 0 bases, there was a span of 7 bases. Looked up from germline, CDR1 is MNHEY and CDR2 is SMNVEV (reference sequence). The chain's CDR3 is CASSSWSSYNEQFF. The CDR3 region has the DNA TGTGCCAGCAGTTCCTGGAGCTCCTACAATGAGCAGTTCTTC.

The gene calls are TRBV15 and TRBJ2-7, with no clear D. Germline V CDR1 and CDR2: LNHNV, YYDKDF (reference sequence). This CDR3 comprises 14 residues. V was clipped by 0 bases and J by 2 bases, with 8 bases between them. This chain's CDR3 is CATSREQIPYEQYF. Here the CDR3 DNA reads TGTGCCACCAGCAGAGAACAGATCCCCTACGAGCAGTACTTC.

The chain uses TRBV18 and TRBJ1-1, with no clear D. The CDR3 covers 13 residues. Germline-derived CDR1 and CDR2 are KGHSH and LQKENI. Trimming left V 3 bases short and J 3 bases short, with 8 bases between. CDR3 DNA sequence: TGTGCCAGCTCACCCGCCTTCGACACTGAAGCTTTCTTT. Translation gives CASSPAFDTEAFF.

The rearrangement joins TRBV30 to TRBJ1-1; the D is unclear. The germline V gene encodes CDR1 GTSNPN and CDR2 SVGIG (reference sequence). Trimming took off 1 base at V and 1 base at J, with 7 bases between the two ends. The length of the CDR3 is 13 residues. In DNA, the CDR3 is TGTGCCTGGAGTGCGATCGAGAACACTGAAGCTTTCTTT. The encoded protein is CAWSAIENTEAFF.

The V gene is TRBV11-1, the J gene TRBJ1-2; 7 bases align to TRBD1. This CDR3 contains 15 residues. CDR1 SGHAT and CDR2 FQDESV come from the germline V gene (reference sequence). The trim removed 4 bases at V and 0 bases at J, leaving 5 bases unmatched. The CDR3 sequence is CASSSPGTANYGYTF. CDR3 DNA: TGTGCCAGCAGCTCGCCCGGGACAGCTAACTATGGCTACACCTTC.

This chain links TRBV6-5 with TRBJ1-1; D might be TRBD1 (6 bases). The CDR3 is made up of 13 amino acids. Germline assignment: CDR1 MNHEY and CDR2 SVGAGI. Trimming left V 6 bases short and J 7 bases short, with 15 bases between. The CDR3 here is CASSLQGQNEAFF. The CDR3 DNA is TGTGCCAGCAGCCTCCAGGGGCAGAATGAAGCTTTCTTT.

This chain uses TRBV29-1 with TRBJ1-1, with unresolved D. V dropped 1 base and J dropped 1 base, with 4 bases sitting between them. The CDR3 contains 12 residues. Germline V lookup: CDR1 SQVTM, CDR2 ANQGSEA. Here the CDR3 DNA reads TGCAGCGTTGAAGCACAGAACACTGAAGCTTTCTTT. Encoded protein: CSVEAQNTEAFF.

This chain connects TRBV24-1 to TRBJ2-2; TRBD1 matches 9 bases. Germline-derived CDR1 and CDR2 are KGHDR and SFDVKD. V shed 3 bases and J 4 bases; nucleotides not matched to a gene: 5. The CDR3 has 16 residues. CDR3 sequence (DNA): TGTGCCACCAGTGATGCGGGACAGGGAGTCACCGGGGAGCTGTTTTTT. It encodes CATSDAGQGVTGELFF.

This clone was counted once. This chain connects TRBV9 to TRBJ2-2, with TRBD2 matching over 7 bases. CDR1 and CDR2 (germline): SGDLS, YYNGEE. The CDR3 sequence is 16 residues long. The V gene end was trimmed by 0 bases and the J gene end by 5 bases; junction bases not matched to a gene: 7. The CDR3 protein is CASSVVGGSGTGELFF. The CDR3 nucleotides are TGTGCCAGCAGCGTAGTTGGCGGGAGCGGAACCGGGGAGCTGTTTTTT.

V is TRBV28 and J is TRBJ2-2; a possible D gene is TRBD1 (6 bases). Germline CDR1 MDHEN, CDR2 SYDVKM. The CDR3 runs to 13 residues. The ends were cut back, 5 bases at V and 7 bases at J, with 11 bases in the middle. CDR3 nucleotides: TGTGCCAGCAGTACAGGGTTCGGCGGGGAGCTGTTTTTT. Protein: CASSTGFGGELFF.

V usage is TRBV7-8 and J usage is TRBJ1-1, with D perhaps TRBD1 (5 bases). V gave up 4 bases and J gave up 3 bases, with 15 bases separating them. The CDR3 extends over 15 amino acids. CDR1 is SGHVS and CDR2 is FQNEAQ in the germline V gene. CDR3 coding DNA: TGTGCCAGCAGCTCCCCCAGGGTGAAGGACACTGAAGCTTTCTTT. Its translation: CASSSPRVKDTEAFF. The full variable domain, with the rest looked up from reference TRBV7-8 and TRBJ1-1, is GAGVSQSPRYKVAKRGQDVALRCDPISGHVSLFWYQQALGQGPEFLTYFQNEAQLDKSGLPSDRFFAERPEGSVSTLKIQRTQQEDSAVYLCASSSPRVKDTEAFFGQGTRLTVV.

The rearrangement links TRBV28 to TRBJ2-3; D possibly corresponds to TRBD1 (5 bases). Germline V lookup: CDR1 MDHEN, CDR2 SYDVKM. V lost 6 bases to trimming and J lost 0 bases, with 10 bases between them. The CDR3 runs 14 residues. The CDR3 spells CASRLDSSTDTQYF. The CDR3 DNA reads TGTGCCAGCAGGCTTGACAGTAGCACAGATACGCAGTATTTT.

The J gene is TRBJ1-1, the V gene TRBV3-1 (or the pseudogene TRBV3-2); the D is unclear. CDR3 length: 13 residues. The V and J ends lost 1 base and 2 bases respectively, with 5 bases between them. The germline V gene has CDR1 LGHDT and CDR2 YNNKEL (reference sequence). The CDR3 region has the DNA TGTGCCAGCAGCCAAGTAGTCAACACTGAAGCTTTCTTT. It encodes CASSQVVNTEAFF.

The chain couples TRBV2 to TRBJ2-7; 7 positions match TRBD1. The CDR3 totals 14 residues. V was clipped by 1 base and J by 4 bases; unmatched bases: 4. Germline values: CDR1 SNHLY, CDR2 FYNNEI. CDR3 sequence: CASSEETGVYEQYF. As DNA, the CDR3 is TGTGCCAGCAGTGAAGAAACAGGGGTGTACGAGCAGTACTTC.

This clone appeared a single time. The V call is TRBV21-1, the J call TRBJ1-1; the listed D gene, TRBD1, was not tested against the DNA. TRBV21-1 is listed as a pseudogene. The CDR3 runs to 19 residues. The CDR3 sequence is CASSKGHTGLDGKLYLAFF. For the CDR3, the DNA is TGTGCCAGCAGCAAAGGGCATACAGGGCTTGATGGTAAACTTTATCTAGCTTTCTTT.

CDR3 nucleotides: TGTGCCAGCAGTGACTCTTGGAGGCCTACCACAGATACGCAGTATTTT. Amino acid sequence: CASSDSWRPTTDTQYF. The chain couples TRBV6-4 to TRBJ2-3; tentatively, D is TRBD2 (5 bases). The V gene's germline CDR1 is MRHNA and CDR2 SNTAGT. The germline V and J ends were trimmed by 0 bases and 2 bases, with 12 bases remaining between them. This CDR3 comprises 16 residues.